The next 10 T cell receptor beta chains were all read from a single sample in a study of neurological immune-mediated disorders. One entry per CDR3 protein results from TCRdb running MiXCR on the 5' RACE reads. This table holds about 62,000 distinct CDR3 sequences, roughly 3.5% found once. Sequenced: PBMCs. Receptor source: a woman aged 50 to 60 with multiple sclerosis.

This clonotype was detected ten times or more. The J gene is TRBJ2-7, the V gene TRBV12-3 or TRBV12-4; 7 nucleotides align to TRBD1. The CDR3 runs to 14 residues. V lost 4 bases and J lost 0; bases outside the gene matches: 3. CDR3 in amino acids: CASSYRDSSYEQYF. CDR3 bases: TGTGCCAGCAGTTACCGGGACAGCTCCTACGAGCAGTACTTC.

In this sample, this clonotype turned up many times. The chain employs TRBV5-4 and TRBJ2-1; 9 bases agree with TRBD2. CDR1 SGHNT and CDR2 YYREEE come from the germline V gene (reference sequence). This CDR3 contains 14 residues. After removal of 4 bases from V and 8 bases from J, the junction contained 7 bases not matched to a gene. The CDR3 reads CASSAGLASDEQFF. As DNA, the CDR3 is TGTGCCAGCAGCGCCGGACTAGCGTCTGATGAGCAGTTCTTC.

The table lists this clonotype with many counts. CDR3 nucleotides: TGCAGTGCTATTAGACGGGGCGGGGGGGATACGCAGTATTTT. Amino acid sequence: CSAIRRGGGDTQYF. The genes are TRBV20-1 and TRBJ2-3; 8 positions match TRBD2. The germline V gene encodes CDR1 DFQATT and CDR2 SNEGSKA (reference sequence). V lost 4 bases, J lost 6 bases, and 9 bases stayed unmatched. The CDR3 sequence is 14 residues long.

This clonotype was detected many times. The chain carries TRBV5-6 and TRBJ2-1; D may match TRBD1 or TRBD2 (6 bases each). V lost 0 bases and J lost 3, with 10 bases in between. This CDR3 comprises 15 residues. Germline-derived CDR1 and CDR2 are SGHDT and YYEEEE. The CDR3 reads CASSLDGGHYNEQFF. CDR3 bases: TGTGCCAGCAGCTTGGATGGGGGGCACTACAATGAGCAGTTCTTC.

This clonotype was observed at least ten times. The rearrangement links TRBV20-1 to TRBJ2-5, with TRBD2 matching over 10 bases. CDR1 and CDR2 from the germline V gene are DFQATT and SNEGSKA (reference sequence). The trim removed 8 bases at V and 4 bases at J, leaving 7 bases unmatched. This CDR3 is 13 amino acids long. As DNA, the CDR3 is TGCAGTATAAAAAGGACTAGCGGAGAGACCCAGTACTTC. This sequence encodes CSIKRTSGETQYF.

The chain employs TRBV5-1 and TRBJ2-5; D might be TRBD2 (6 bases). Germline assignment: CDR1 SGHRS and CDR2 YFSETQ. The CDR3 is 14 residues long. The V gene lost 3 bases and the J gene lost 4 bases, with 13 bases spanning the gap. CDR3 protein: CASSSSAGGETQYF. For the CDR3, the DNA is TGCGCCAGCAGCTCGAGCGCCGGGGGAGAGACCCAGTACTTC. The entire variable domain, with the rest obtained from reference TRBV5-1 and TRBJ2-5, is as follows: KAGVTQTPRYLIKTRGQQVTLSCSPISGHRSVSWYQQTPGQGLQFLFEYFSETQRNKGNFPGRFSGRQFSNSRSEMNVSTLELGDSALYLCASSSSAGGETQYFGPGTRLLVL.

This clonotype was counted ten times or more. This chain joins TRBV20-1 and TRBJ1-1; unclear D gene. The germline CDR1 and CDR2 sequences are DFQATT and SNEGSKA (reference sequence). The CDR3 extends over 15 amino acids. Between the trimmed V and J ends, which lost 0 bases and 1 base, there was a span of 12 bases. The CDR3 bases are TGCAGTGCTAGAGACCCCACCACCGCGAACACTGAAGCTTTCTTT. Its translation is CSARDPTTANTEAFF.

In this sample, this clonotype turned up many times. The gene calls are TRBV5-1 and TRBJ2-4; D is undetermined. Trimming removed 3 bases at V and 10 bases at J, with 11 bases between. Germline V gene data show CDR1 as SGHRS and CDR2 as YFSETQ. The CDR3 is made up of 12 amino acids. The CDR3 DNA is TGCGCCAGCAGCTGGAACCTTGGGATTCAGTACTTC. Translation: CASSWNLGIQYF.

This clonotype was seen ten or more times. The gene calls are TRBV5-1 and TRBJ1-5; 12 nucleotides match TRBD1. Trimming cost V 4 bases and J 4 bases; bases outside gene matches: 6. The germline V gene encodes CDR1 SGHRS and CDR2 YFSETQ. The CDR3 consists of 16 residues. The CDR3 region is CASSPGTGGTNQPQHF. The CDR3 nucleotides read TGCGCCAGCAGCCCCGGGACAGGGGGCACTAATCAGCCCCAGCATTTT. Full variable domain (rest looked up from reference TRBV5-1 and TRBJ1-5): KAGVTQTPRYLIKTRGQQVTLSCSPISGHRSVSWYQQTPGQGLQFLFEYFSETQRNKGNFPGRFSGRQFSNSRSEMNVSTLELGDSALYLCASSPGTGGTNQPQHFGDGTRLSIL.

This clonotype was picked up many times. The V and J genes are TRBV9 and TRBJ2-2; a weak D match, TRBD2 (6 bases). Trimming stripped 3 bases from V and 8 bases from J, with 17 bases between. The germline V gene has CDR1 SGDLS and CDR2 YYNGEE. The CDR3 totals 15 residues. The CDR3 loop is CASSGRDSRAGELFF. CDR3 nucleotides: TGTGCCAGCAGCGGTCGGGACTCCCGGGCTGGGGAGCTGTTTTTT.